This paragraph covers one T cell receptor (beta chain) sequence. The data originate from a study of blood T cell repertoires in COVID-19. CDR1 is SGHVS and CDR2 is FNYEAQ in the germline V gene. The CDR3 consists of 13 residues. Trimming shortened V by 3 bases and J by 4 bases, and 8 bases separated the two germline ends. Data came from immunoSEQ multiplex PCR; TCRdb stores just in-frame clones and leaves some out. The sample has about 230,000 clones; around nine tenths are singletons. V usage is TRBV7-6 and J usage is TRBJ2-3; D is uncertain. The specimen was PBMCs or T cells enriched from blood (not recorded which). This TCR was recovered from a young woman with acute COVID-19. CDR3 sequence: CASSFTAADTQYF. CDR3 in DNA: TGTGCCAGCAGCTTCACTGCGGCAGATACGCAGTATTTT. Filled out from reference TRBV7-6 and TRBJ2-3, the complete variable domain reads GAGVSQSPRYKVTKRGQDVALRCDPISGHVSLYWYRQALGQGPEFLTYFNYEAQQDKSGLPNDRFSAERPEGSISTLTIQRTEQRDSAMYRCASSFTAADTQYFGPGTRLTVL.